This T cell receptor (beta chain) stems from a study of CD8 T cells in Susac syndrome. Study summary: Blood was drawn from Susac syndrome patients while they were therapy-naive, on corticosteroids, or on intravenous immunoglobulin alone. Study results and caveats: The study admitted that it had a relatively small number of individuals in its TCR sequencing and HLA analysis.

CDR3 length equals 14 residues. Germline CDR1 reads KGHSH; CDR2 reads LQKENI. V was pared by 3 bases and J by 3 bases, with 11 bases between. About this clonotype itself: The antigen is undetermined.

An amount of RNA that ranged from roughly 0.45 to 1 ug was reverse transcribed with random hexamers. Amplification of TCR beta CDR3 by immunoSEQ multiplex PCR spanned 54 Vbeta and 13 Jbeta. TCRdb reprocessed the immunoSEQ multiplex PCR reads via MiXCR and lists one record per CDR3 protein. The top ten clones hold 0.18% of a sample with some 130,000 distinct CDR3 sequences, 95% of them seen once. TEMRA cells were enriched by FACS, while CD8+ and CD4+ T cells were obtained through a negative isolation that was performed magnetically. The clonotype originates from a human donor with Susac syndrome. V is TRBV18 and J is TRBJ2-5, with TRBD1 as a possible D gene (6 bases). The source material was CD8+ T cells from PBMCs. CDR3 in amino acids: CASSPRGGEETQYF. In DNA, the CDR3 is TGTGCCAGCTCACCCAGGGGCGGTGAAGAGACCCAGTACTTC.